These 21 T cell receptor beta chains originate from one sample sequenced in a study of shared clonotypes between healthy human individuals. Naive-designated CD8 cells lacked CD45RO, were positively enriched for CCR7, and omitted terminally differentiated effector memory CD45RA+ cells. Repertoires were generated with immunoSEQ multiplex PCR, while TCRdb's copy carries only in-frame clones and drops some. This sample has over 750,000 clones; roughly 96% occur once, and the top ten carry under 0.25%. What was sequenced was naive CD8+ T cells sorted from blood. The source is a man aged 30 to 39 in good health.

This chain links TRBV9 with TRBJ2-2; the D gene could be TRBD1 or TRBD2 (5 bases each). V lost 4 bases to trimming and J lost 0 bases, with 19 bases between them. The CDR3 consists of 18 residues. The germline CDR1 and CDR2 sequences are SGDLS and YYNGEE. The chain's CDR3 is CASSSGLGGDANTGELFF. The CDR3, as DNA: TGTGCCAGCAGCTCTGGCCTAGGTGGGGACGCGAACACCGGGGAGCTGTTTTTT.

The J gene is TRBJ2-3, the V gene TRBV7-9; D call uncertain. The germline V gene has CDR1 SEHNR and CDR2 FQNEAQ (reference sequence). Trimming took off 8 bases at V and 4 bases at J, with 28 bases between the two ends. CDR3 size: 18 residues. Here the CDR3 DNA reads TGTGCCAGCCATACTGGGAAAATCTGGCCTTTGTTTTCAGATACGCAGTATTTT. This gives the protein CASHTGKIWPLFSDTQYF. Variable domain in full (rest from reference TRBV7-9 and TRBJ2-3): DTGVSQNPRHKITKRGQNVTFRCDPISEHNRLYWYRQTLGQGPEFLTYFQNEAQLEKSRLLSDRFSAERPKGSFSTLEIQRTEQGDSAMYLCASHTGKIWPLFSDTQYFGPGTRLTVL.

The chain couples TRBV5-5 to TRBJ2-2; TRBD1 matches at 7 bases. CDR1 and CDR2 from the germline V gene are SGHKS and YYEKEE (reference sequence). The V and J ends lost 4 bases and 0 bases, in that order; junction bases with no gene match: 6. The CDR3 is 16 residues long. CDR3 nucleotides: TGTGCCAGCAGCCCCCCGGGGACAGCGAACACCGGGGAGCTGTTTTTT. Protein: CASSPPGTANTGELFF.

The V and J genes are TRBV6-5 and TRBJ2-7; D possibly corresponds to TRBD2 (5 bases). Germline V lookup: CDR1 MNHEY, CDR2 SVGAGI. This CDR3 spans 14 amino acids. V lost 1 base and J lost 6, with 13 bases in between. CDR3 DNA: TGTGCCAGCAGTTACTACACTAGAGTGGGCGAGCAGTACTTC. This codes for CASSYYTRVGEQYF.

The genes are TRBV4-1 and TRBJ1-1; possible D gene TRBD1, 6 bases. Germline V lookup: CDR1 MGHRA, CDR2 YSYEKL. With 2 bases removed from V and 3 bases from J, the gap between germline ends came to 7 bases. The CDR3 has 13 amino acids. The chain's CDR3 is CASSQYRDTEAFF. The CDR3 nucleotides read TGCGCCAGCAGCCAATACAGGGACACTGAAGCTTTCTTT.

The chain carries TRBV19 and TRBJ2-1; D remains unclear. Germline loops: CDR1 LNHDA, CDR2 SQIVND (reference sequence). CDR3 length: 14 amino acids. With 2 bases removed from V and 4 bases from J, the gap between germline ends came to 9 bases. This CDR3 is CASSIYATYNEQFF. Here the CDR3 DNA reads TGTGCCAGTAGTATATATGCTACGTACAATGAGCAGTTCTTC.

The rearrangement links TRBV5-6 to TRBJ2-1, with 15 bases lining up with TRBD2. The junction had 6 bases not matched to a gene; V was cut back by 6 bases and J by 8 bases. The CDR3 has 15 residues. The germline gives CDR1 SGHDT, CDR2 YYEEEE. The CDR3 sequence is CASNIGTSGRYEQFF. For the CDR3, the DNA is TGTGCCAGCAACATAGGGACTAGCGGGAGGTATGAGCAGTTCTTC.

The rearrangement links TRBV18 to TRBJ1-2, with TRBD1 matching over 9 bases. Germline V lookup: CDR1 KGHSH, CDR2 LQKENI. This CDR3 contains 15 residues. V was clipped by 8 bases and J by 3 bases; unmatched bases: 10. The CDR3, as DNA: TGTGCCAGCCGAAAGACAGGGGGTTACGACTATGGCTACACCTTC. It codes for CASRKTGGYDYGYTF.

The chain uses TRBV7-6 and TRBJ2-3; D is perhaps TRBD1 (6 bases). V lost 2 bases to trimming and J lost 1 base, with 10 bases between them. The CDR3 has 15 residues. From germline, CDR1 is SGHVS and CDR2 FNYEAQ. The CDR3 sequence: CASSLYHRGTDTQYF. The CDR3 DNA reads TGTGCCAGCAGCTTATACCACAGGGGCACAGATACGCAGTATTTT.

The chain uses TRBV6-5 and TRBJ2-3, with 7 bases lining up with TRBD1. Looked up from germline, CDR1 is MNHEY and CDR2 is SVGAGI. J lost 1 base, V lost 5 bases, and 6 bases had no gene match. CDR3 size: 15 residues. The CDR3 region has the DNA TGTGCCAGCAGTCCTGCCGGGACAGGCACAGATACGCAGTATTTT. Encoded protein: CASSPAGTGTDTQYF.

A single count supports this clone. V is TRBV7-3 and J is TRBJ2-1; D is perhaps TRBD2 (6 bases). Trimming stripped 1 base from V and 8 bases from J, with 9 bases between. Per germline, CDR1 SGHTA and CDR2 FQGTGA. This CDR3 contains 13 residues. CDR3 bases: TGTGCCAGCAGCTTAAATCCGGGAGATGAGCAGTTCTTC. This sequence encodes CASSLNPGDEQFF.

V gene TRBV27 combines with J gene TRBJ1-1; 9 positions match TRBD1. From germline, CDR1 is MNHEY and CDR2 SMNVEV (reference sequence). The V segment lost 2 bases and the J segment 5 bases; nucleotides outside the gene matches: 6. This CDR3 has 15 amino acids. CDR3 in amino acids: CASSLLGTGTTEAFF. CDR3 DNA: TGTGCCAGCAGTTTACTGGGGACAGGGACGACTGAAGCTTTCTTT.

V gene TRBV6-5 combines with J gene TRBJ1-2; D not certain. CDR3 length: 15 residues. CDR1 is MNHEY and CDR2 is SVGAGI in the germline V gene. V lost 8 bases to trimming and J lost 6 bases, with 22 bases between them. The CDR3 DNA is TGTGCCAGCGGCCAAGAGGTAGTGGGTTCGAATGGCTACACCTTC. Protein product: CASGQEVVGSNGYTF.

The chain couples TRBV7-9 to TRBJ2-1; 13 bases fit TRBD2. Germline lookup yields CDR1 SEHNR and CDR2 FQNEAQ (reference sequence). The CDR3 covers 15 residues. V was pared by 3 bases and J by 9 bases, with 5 bases of the junction left unmatched. The CDR3 loop reads CASSFGTSGTGEQFF. CDR3 nucleotide sequence: TGTGCCAGCAGCTTCGGGACTAGCGGGACGGGTGAGCAGTTCTTC.

V is TRBV29-1 and J is TRBJ2-1; a possible D gene is TRBD1 (6 bases). CDR3 length equals 15 residues. CDR1 and CDR2 (germline): SQVTM, ANQGSEA. Deletions cut 2 bases from V and 0 bases from J, with 11 bases between. The CDR3 sequence: CSVELTGSSYNEQFF. CDR3 in DNA: TGCAGCGTTGAATTAACAGGGAGCTCCTACAATGAGCAGTTCTTC.

The chain joins TRBV2 to TRBJ2-7; TRBD2 matches 7 bases. After removal of 6 bases from V and 3 bases from J, the junction contained 11 bases not matched to a gene. The germline V gene has CDR1 SNHLY and CDR2 FYNNEI. The CDR3 has 15 residues. The CDR3 protein is CASRLRGTTHYEQYF. The CDR3 DNA reads TGTGCCAGCAGGCTACGCGGGACTACTCACTACGAGCAGTACTTC.

CDR3 loop: CASMVGIYEQFF. The CDR3 DNA follows: TGTGCCAGCATGGTAGGGATATATGAGCAGTTCTTC. The chain combines TRBV6-1 with TRBJ2-1; D uncertain. Germline CDR1 reads MNHNS; CDR2 reads SASEGT. The CDR3 has 12 amino acids. V lost 7 bases to trimming and J lost 8 bases, with 12 bases between them.

V and J are TRBV10-1 and TRBJ2-1, with D possibly matching TRBD2 (5 bases). This CDR3 comprises 13 residues. Germline CDR1 reads WNHNN; CDR2 reads SYGVQD (reference sequence). Between the trimmed V and J ends, which lost 5 bases and 9 bases, there was a span of 14 bases. Written as DNA, the CDR3 is TGCGCCAGCAGTCCGGATTCGGCGGGTGAGCAGTTCTTC. It codes for CASSPDSAGEQFF.

This chain connects TRBV5-4 to TRBJ2-7; TRBD1 aligns across 8 bases. Germline lookup yields CDR1 SGHNT and CDR2 YYREEE (reference sequence). There are 14 residues in the CDR3. J lost 1 base, V lost 7 bases, and 7 bases had no gene match. CDR3 nucleotide sequence: TGTGCCAGCTATAGGACAGGGAAATCCTACGAGCAGTACTTC. The encoded protein is CASYRTGKSYEQYF.

V and J are TRBV15 and TRBJ2-1; D is tentatively TRBD1 or TRBD2 (5 bases each). V was clipped by 2 bases and J by 8 bases, with 10 bases between them. Germline V gives CDR1 LNHNV, CDR2 YYDKDF (reference sequence). The CDR3 has 13 residues. CDR3 nucleotides: TGTGCCACCAGCAGAATGATGGGGGATGAGCAGTTCTTC. This encodes CATSRMMGDEQFF.

This chain links TRBV6-6 with TRBJ2-6; D ambiguous. V shed 2 bases and J shed 0 bases, with 5 bases lying between them. The CDR3 has 15 amino acids. Germline CDR1 is MNHNY and CDR2 is SVGAGI (reference sequence). The CDR3 DNA is TGTGCCAGCAGTTACGTCTTCTCTGGGGCCAACGTCCTGACTTTC. Its translation: CASSYVFSGANVLTF.